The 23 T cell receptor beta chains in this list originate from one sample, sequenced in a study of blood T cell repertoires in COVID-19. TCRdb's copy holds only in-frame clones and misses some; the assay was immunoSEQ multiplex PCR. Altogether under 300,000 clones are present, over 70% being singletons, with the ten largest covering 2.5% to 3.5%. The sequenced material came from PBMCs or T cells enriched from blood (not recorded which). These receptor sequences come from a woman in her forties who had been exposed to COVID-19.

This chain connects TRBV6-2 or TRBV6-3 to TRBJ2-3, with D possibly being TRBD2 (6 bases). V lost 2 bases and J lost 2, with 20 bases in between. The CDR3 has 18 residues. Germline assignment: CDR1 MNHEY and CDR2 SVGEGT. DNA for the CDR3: TGTGCCAGCAGTTACCCCGGTTCGGCTAGCGCGTACACAGATACGCAGTATTTT. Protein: CASSYPGSASAYTDTQYF.

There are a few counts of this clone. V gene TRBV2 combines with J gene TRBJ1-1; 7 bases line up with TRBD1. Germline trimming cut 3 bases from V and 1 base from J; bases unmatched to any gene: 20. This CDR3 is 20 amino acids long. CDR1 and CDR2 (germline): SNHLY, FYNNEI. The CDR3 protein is CASSDLLVMNRGWGNTEAFF. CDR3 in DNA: TGTGCCAGCAGTGATTTGCTTGTGATGAACAGGGGCTGGGGGAACACTGAAGCTTTCTTT.

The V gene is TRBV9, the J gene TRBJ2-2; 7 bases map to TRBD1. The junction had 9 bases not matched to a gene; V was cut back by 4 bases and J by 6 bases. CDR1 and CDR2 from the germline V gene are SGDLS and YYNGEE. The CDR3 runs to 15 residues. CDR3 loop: CASSFYQQGSGELFF. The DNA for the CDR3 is TGTGCCAGCAGCTTTTACCAACAGGGGTCCGGGGAGCTGTTTTTT.

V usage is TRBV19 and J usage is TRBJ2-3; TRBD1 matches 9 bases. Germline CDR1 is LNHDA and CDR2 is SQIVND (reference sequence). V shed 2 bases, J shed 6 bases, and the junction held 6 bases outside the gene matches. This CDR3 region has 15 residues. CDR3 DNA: TGTGCCAGTAGTATAAGGGACAGGGACAGTGATACGCAGTATTTT. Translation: CASSIRDRDSDTQYF.

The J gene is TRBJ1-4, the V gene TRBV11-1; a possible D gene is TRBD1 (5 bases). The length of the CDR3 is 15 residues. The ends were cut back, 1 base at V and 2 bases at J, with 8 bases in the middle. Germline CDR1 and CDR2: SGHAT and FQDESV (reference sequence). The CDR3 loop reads CASSLEGMTNEKLFF. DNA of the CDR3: TGTGCCAGCAGCTTAGAGGGGATGACTAATGAAAAACTGTTTTTT.

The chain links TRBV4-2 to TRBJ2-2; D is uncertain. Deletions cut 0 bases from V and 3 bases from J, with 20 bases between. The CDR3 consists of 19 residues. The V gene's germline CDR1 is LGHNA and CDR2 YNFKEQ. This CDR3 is CASSQDLFLLEEYTGELFF. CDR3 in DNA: TGTGCCAGCAGCCAAGATCTGTTTTTACTCGAGGAGTACACCGGGGAGCTGTTTTTT.

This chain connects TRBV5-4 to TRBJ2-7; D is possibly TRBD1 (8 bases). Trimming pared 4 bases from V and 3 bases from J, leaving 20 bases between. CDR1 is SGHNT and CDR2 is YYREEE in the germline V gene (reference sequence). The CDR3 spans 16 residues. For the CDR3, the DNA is TGTGCCAGCAGCCCACAGGGGGGGCGCCCGTACTACGAGCAGTACTTC. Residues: CASSPQGGRPYYEQYF.

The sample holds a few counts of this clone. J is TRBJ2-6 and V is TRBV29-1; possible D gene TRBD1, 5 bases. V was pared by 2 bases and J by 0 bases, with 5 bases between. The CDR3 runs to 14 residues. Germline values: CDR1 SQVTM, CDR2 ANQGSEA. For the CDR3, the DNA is TGCAGCGTTGAACAGGGCTCTGGGGCCAACGTCCTGACTTTC. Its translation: CSVEQGSGANVLTF.

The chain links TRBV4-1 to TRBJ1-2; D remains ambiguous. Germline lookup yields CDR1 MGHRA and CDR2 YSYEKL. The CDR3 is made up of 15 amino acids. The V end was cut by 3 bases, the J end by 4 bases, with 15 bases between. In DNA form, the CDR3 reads TGCGCCAGCAGCCAGGAGGGTTTAAACCCCTATGGCTACACCTTC. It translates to CASSQEGLNPYGYTF.

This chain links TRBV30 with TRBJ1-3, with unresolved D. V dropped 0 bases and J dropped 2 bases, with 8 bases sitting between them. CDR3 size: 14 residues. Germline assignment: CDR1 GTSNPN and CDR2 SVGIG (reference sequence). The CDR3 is CAWSVIGAGNTIYF. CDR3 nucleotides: TGTGCCTGGAGTGTAATCGGAGCTGGAAACACCATATATTTT. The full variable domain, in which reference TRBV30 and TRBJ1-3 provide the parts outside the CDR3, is SQTIHQWPATLVQPVGSPLSLECTVEGTSNPNLYWYRQAAGRGLQLLFYSVGIGQISSEVPQNLSASRPQDRQFILSSKKLLLSDSGFYLCAWSVIGAGNTIYFGEGSWLTVV.

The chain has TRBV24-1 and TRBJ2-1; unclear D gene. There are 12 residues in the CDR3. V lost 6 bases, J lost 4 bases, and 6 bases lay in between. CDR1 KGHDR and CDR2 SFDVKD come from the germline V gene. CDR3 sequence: CATSSTYNEQFF. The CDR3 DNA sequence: TGTGCCACCAGTTCGACATACAATGAGCAGTTCTTC.

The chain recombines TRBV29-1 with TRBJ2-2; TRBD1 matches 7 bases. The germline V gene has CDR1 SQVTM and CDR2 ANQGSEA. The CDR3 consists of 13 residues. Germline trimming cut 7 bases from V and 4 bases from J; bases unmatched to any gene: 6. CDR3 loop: CSGQGWITGELFF. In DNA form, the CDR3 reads TGCAGCGGACAGGGATGGATCACCGGGGAGCTGTTTTTT.

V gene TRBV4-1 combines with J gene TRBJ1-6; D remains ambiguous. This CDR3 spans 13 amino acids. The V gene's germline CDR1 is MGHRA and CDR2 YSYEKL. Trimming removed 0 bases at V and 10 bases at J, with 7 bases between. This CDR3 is CASSQDRSSPLHF. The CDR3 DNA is TGCGCCAGCAGCCAAGACCGGTCCTCACCCCTCCACTTT.

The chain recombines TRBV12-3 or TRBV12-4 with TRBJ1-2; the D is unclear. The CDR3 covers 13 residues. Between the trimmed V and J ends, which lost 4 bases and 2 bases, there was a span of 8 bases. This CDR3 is CASSSAVNYGYTF. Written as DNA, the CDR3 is TGTGCCAGCAGTTCGGCGGTAAACTATGGCTACACCTTC.

The CDR3 nucleotides are TGTGCCAGCAGCCCTCGATCAGAGGCAGAGATCTCTGGAAACACCATATATTTT. This sequence encodes CASSPRSEAEISGNTIYF. V and J are TRBV9 and TRBJ1-3; D gene uncertain. The CDR3 is 18 amino acids. Trimming pared 4 bases from V and 0 bases from J, leaving 20 bases between. Germline assignment: CDR1 SGDLS and CDR2 YYNGEE.

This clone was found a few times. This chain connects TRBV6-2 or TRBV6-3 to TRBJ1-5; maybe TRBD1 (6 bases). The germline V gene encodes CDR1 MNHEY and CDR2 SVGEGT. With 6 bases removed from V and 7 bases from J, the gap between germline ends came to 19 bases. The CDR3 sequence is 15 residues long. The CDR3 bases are TGTGCCAGCAGCACAGGGAGCGGCGGCCTCCAGCCCCAGCATTTT. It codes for CASSTGSGGLQPQHF.

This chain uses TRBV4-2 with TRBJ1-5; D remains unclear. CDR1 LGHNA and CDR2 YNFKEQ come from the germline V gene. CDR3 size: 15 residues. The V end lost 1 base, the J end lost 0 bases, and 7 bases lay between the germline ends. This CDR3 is CASSQAEGSNQPQHF. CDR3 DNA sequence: TGTGCCAGCAGCCAAGCGGAGGGTAGCAATCAGCCCCAGCATTTT.

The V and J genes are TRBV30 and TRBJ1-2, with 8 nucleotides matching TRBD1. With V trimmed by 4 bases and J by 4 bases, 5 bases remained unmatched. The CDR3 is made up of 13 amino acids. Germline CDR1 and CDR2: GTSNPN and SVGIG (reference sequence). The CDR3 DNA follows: TGTGCCTGGAACGACAGGGGTGGCTATGGCTACACCTTC. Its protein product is CAWNDRGGYGYTF.

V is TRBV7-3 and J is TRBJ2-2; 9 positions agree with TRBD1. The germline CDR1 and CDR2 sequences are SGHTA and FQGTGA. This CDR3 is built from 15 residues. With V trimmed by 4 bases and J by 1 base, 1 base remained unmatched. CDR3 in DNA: TGTGCCAGCAGCTCGGGACAGGGGAACACCGGGGAGCTGTTTTTT. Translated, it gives CASSSGQGNTGELFF. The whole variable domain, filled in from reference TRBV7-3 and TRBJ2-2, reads GAGVSQTPSNKVTEKGKYVELRCDPISGHTALYWYRQSLGQGPEFLIYFQGTGAADDSGLPNDRFFAVRPEGSVSTLKIQRTERGDSAVYLCASSSGQGNTGELFFGEGSRLTVL.

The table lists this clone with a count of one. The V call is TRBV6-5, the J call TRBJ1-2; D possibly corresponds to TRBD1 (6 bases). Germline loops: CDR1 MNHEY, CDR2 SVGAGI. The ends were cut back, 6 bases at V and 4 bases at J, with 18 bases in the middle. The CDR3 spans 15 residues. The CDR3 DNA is TGTGCCAGCAGCAGATTTTTGGACAGCGTCTATGGCTACACCTTC. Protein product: CASSRFLDSVYGYTF.

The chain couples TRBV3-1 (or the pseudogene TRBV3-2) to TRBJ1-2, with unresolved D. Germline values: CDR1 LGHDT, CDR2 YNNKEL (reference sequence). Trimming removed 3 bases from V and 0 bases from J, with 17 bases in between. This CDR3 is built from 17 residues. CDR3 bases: TGTGCCAGCAGCCACGCGGTTGGCAGACGAACTAACTATGGCTACACCTTC. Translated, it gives CASSHAVGRRTNYGYTF.

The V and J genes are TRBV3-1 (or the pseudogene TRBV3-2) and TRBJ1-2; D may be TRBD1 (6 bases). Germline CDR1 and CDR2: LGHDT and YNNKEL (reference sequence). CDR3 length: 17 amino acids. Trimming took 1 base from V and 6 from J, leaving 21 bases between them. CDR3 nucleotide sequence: TGTGCCAGCAGCCAAGTAGGGGGATGTCAGGGAGTAAATGGCTACACCTTC. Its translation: CASSQVGGCQGVNGYTF.

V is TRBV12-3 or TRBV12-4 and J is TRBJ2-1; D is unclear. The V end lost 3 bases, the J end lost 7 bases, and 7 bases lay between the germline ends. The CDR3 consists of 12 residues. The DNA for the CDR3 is TGTGCCAGCAGTTTTTTCGTGAATGAGCAGTTCTTC. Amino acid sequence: CASSFFVNEQFF.